Presented here are 13 T cell receptor beta chains from one specimen sequenced in a study of a mutant IDH1 vaccine in newly diagnosed glioma. Clones were read by immunoSEQ multiplex PCR, and TCRdb kept only the in-frame ones, dropping some. The top ten hold 15% to 25% of the sample, which has approximately 54,000 clones, about four fifths seen once. As for time point: baseline, week 1 (first vaccination visit). Documented treatment: pre-vaccination baseline after standard-of-care therapy. Specimen: PBMCs, collected from a glioma patient treated with radiotherapy, temozolomide or both. The origin of the receptors is a man younger than 35 with glioma.

The chain has TRBV6-4 and TRBJ2-1, with TRBD2 identical over 11 bases. From germline, CDR1 is MRHNA and CDR2 SNTAGT. CDR3 length: 16 amino acids. V lost 0 bases to trimming and J lost 4 bases; unmatched junction nucleotides: 2. The CDR3 bases are TGTGCCAGCAGTGACTCGACTAGCGGGATTTACAATGAGCAGTTCTTC. Amino acid sequence: CASSDSTSGIYNEQFF.

The V gene is TRBV4-1, the J gene TRBJ1-3; no reliable D call. Per germline, CDR1 MGHRA and CDR2 YSYEKL. V was trimmed by 5 bases and J by 8 bases, leaving 13 bases between them. The CDR3 runs to 13 residues. The CDR3 DNA is TGCGCCAGCAGCTTCGACACCGGGTACACCATATATTTT. Its translation: CASSFDTGYTIYF.

This clone has only one observation. The V call is TRBV5-1, the J call TRBJ2-5; TRBD2 matches at 8 bases. The ends lost 0 bases at V and 4 bases at J; junction bases unmatched: 2. The CDR3 runs to 14 residues. From germline, CDR1 is SGHRS and CDR2 YFSETQ. The CDR3 reads CASSLGRGGETQYF. As DNA, the CDR3 is TGCGCCAGCAGCTTGGGACGGGGGGGAGAGACCCAGTACTTC.

The chain employs TRBV4-2 and TRBJ1-1; D is uncertain. CDR3 length: 13 residues. V lost 1 base, J lost 8 bases, and 11 bases lay in between. Per the germline V gene, CDR1 is LGHNA and CDR2 is YNFKEQ. CDR3 nucleotide sequence: TGTGCCAGCAGCCAAGCTCGGGGATTCGAAGCTTTCTTT. Translation: CASSQARGFEAFF.

The rearrangement joins TRBV6-5 to TRBJ1-1; TRBD1 is a possible D gene (6 bases). This CDR3 has 16 amino acids. V dropped 1 base and J dropped 1 base, with 13 bases sitting between them. The germline V gene encodes CDR1 MNHEY and CDR2 SVGAGI. The CDR3 DNA reads TGTGCCAGCAGTTACTTCCGAACAGGGAGGAACACTGAAGCTTTCTTT. Translation: CASSYFRTGRNTEAFF.

This clone was counted between two and nine times. This chain links TRBV4-2 with TRBJ1-5; possibly TRBD1 for D (6 bases). The V gene's germline CDR1 is LGHNA and CDR2 YNFKEQ. V gave up 4 bases and J gave up 2 bases, with 12 bases separating them. CDR3 length: 15 amino acids. The CDR3 here is CASSPQGQGNQPQHF. The CDR3 DNA follows: TGTGCCAGCAGCCCTCAGGGGCAGGGCAATCAGCCCCAGCATTTT.

The chain links TRBV25-1 to TRBJ2-3; D remains unclear. Germline V gene data show CDR1 as MGHDK and CDR2 as SYGVNS. The V end lost 4 bases, the J end lost 2 bases, and 7 bases lay between the germline ends. The length of the CDR3 is 13 residues. The CDR3 loop reads CASSVDDTDTQYF. In DNA form, the CDR3 reads TGTGCCAGCAGTGTGGACGACACAGATACGCAGTATTTT.

The chain recombines TRBV9 with TRBJ1-1; 10 bases line up with TRBD1. This CDR3 comprises 15 residues. CDR1 SGDLS and CDR2 YYNGEE come from the germline V gene. Trimming removed 3 bases from V and 4 bases from J; junction bases left unmatched: 6. The CDR3 sequence is CASSADRGRFTEAFF. The DNA of the CDR3 is TGTGCCAGCAGCGCTGACAGGGGGCGCTTCACTGAAGCTTTCTTT.

The chain has TRBV18 and TRBJ1-3; the D is unclear. Germline V gene sequence: CDR1 KGHSH, CDR2 LQKENI. The CDR3 runs to 16 residues. Between the trimmed V and J ends, which lost 1 base and 0 bases, there was a span of 10 bases. This chain's CDR3 is CASSPQDGYSGNTIYF. CDR3 bases: TGTGCCAGCTCACCACAGGACGGATACTCTGGAAACACCATATATTTT.

This clone was seen just once. The chain combines TRBV6-5 with TRBJ1-2; a weak D match, TRBD1 (6 bases). Trimming stripped 6 bases from V and 8 bases from J, with 19 bases between. The CDR3 totals 14 residues. Germline V lookup: CDR1 MNHEY, CDR2 SVGAGI. CDR3 DNA sequence: TGTGCCAGCAGCCACAGGGAGGGGTTTGGGGGCTACACCTTC. Translation gives CASSHREGFGGYTF.

In this sample, this clone is medium-sized. The CDR3 DNA reads as TGTGCCAGCAGTGAACTAGCGGGGGGCTCCTACGAGCAGTACTTC. Translation gives CASSELAGGSYEQYF. The chain couples TRBV6-4 to TRBJ2-7; TRBD2 agrees at 12 bases. Germline CDR1 and CDR2: MRHNA and SNTAGT. V lost 3 bases and J lost 0; bases outside the gene matches: 0. This CDR3 has 15 residues.

DNA for the CDR3: TGCAGCGTACCGGGACAGGGGACCATGAACACTGAAGCTTTCTTT. Amino acid sequence: CSVPGQGTMNTEAFF. The chain joins TRBV29-1 to TRBJ1-1; TRBD1 matches 10 bases. The CDR3 length is 15 residues. J was trimmed by 0 bases and V by 6 bases; bases with no gene match: 7. Germline lookup yields CDR1 SQVTM and CDR2 ANQGSEA.

V usage is TRBV14 and J usage is TRBJ2-1; D not certain. This CDR3 has 12 residues. V shed 1 base and J shed 11 bases, with 9 bases lying between them. Germline values: CDR1 SGHDN, CDR2 FVKESK. The CDR3 DNA follows: TGTGCCAGCAGCCAAGGGCAGCTTAAGCAGTTCTTC. This sequence encodes CASSQGQLKQFF.